The 23 T cell receptor beta chains reported below all come from one sample, sequenced in a study of control samples from healthy donors and cancer patients. This table comes from immunoSEQ multiplex PCR, and its TCRdb copy is limited to in-frame clones, with some not included. The repertoire holds approximately 170,000 clones, just over 90% seen once, with about 4% in the top ten. The sample taken for sequencing was blood. All receptors come from a woman aged 55-70 years in good health.

This chain uses TRBV6-6 with TRBJ2-5; TRBD1 aligns across 7 bases. This CDR3 has 13 residues. The V gene end was trimmed by 6 bases and the J gene end by 1 base; junction bases not matched to a gene: 2. Germline lookup yields CDR1 MNHNY and CDR2 SVGAGI (reference sequence). This CDR3 reads CASRRDSQETQYF. The CDR3 DNA is TGTGCCAGCAGGAGGGACAGCCAAGAGACCCAGTACTTC.

The chain has TRBV18 and TRBJ1-6; 8 bases are a match to TRBD1. Germline values: CDR1 KGHSH, CDR2 LQKENI. The CDR3 is 19 amino acids. Germline trimming cut 6 bases from V and 2 bases from J; bases unmatched to any gene: 15. CDR3 DNA sequence: TGTGCCAGCTCGCAGACAGGGGCCTTTGCCATGACCTATAATTCACCCCTCCACTTT. Amino acid sequence: CASSQTGAFAMTYNSPLHF.

This rearrangement joins TRBV27 to TRBJ1-5; 11 nucleotides match TRBD1. CDR3 length: 15 residues. Germline-derived CDR1 and CDR2 are MNHEY and SMNVEV (reference sequence). V was clipped by 5 bases and J by 6 bases; unmatched bases: 6. The CDR3 here is CASSPAGTGGQPQHF. The CDR3 coding sequence is TGTGCCAGCAGTCCAGCCGGGACAGGGGGTCAGCCCCAGCATTTT.

This clone was detected only once. The V gene is TRBV2, the J gene TRBJ1-1; D unresolved. The V gene's germline CDR1 is SNHLY and CDR2 FYNNEI. The V and J ends lost 5 bases and 1 base respectively, with 8 bases between them. The CDR3 has 13 residues. The CDR3 DNA reads as TGTGCCAGCAGTATGGAGGAGAACACTGAAGCTTTCTTT. Encoded protein: CASSMEENTEAFF.

The V call is TRBV12-3 or TRBV12-4, the J call TRBJ1-4; D call uncertain. This CDR3 has 13 residues. Trimming left V 7 bases short and J 8 bases short, with 14 bases between. The CDR3, as DNA: TGTGCCAGCACACTGAGCGGCAGGGAAAAACTGTTTTTT. The encoded protein is CASTLSGREKLFF.

This chain connects TRBV5-1 to TRBJ2-7, with 10 nucleotides matching TRBD1. The germline CDR1 and CDR2 sequences are SGHRS and YFSETQ. The CDR3 consists of 18 residues. The V segment lost 4 bases and the J segment 1 base; nucleotides outside the gene matches: 14. This CDR3 reads CASSHRGTGALYSYEQYF. DNA for the CDR3: TGCGCCAGCAGCCACAGGGGGACAGGGGCCCTCTATTCCTACGAGCAGTACTTC.

The chain combines TRBV6-5 with TRBJ2-1; TRBD1 matches 7 bases. Germline CDR1 is MNHEY and CDR2 is SVGAGI. V gave up 9 bases and J gave up 1 base; unmatched junction bases: 6. The CDR3 runs 14 residues. The CDR3, as DNA: TGTGCCAGTCGTCAGGGGGTTTCCTACAATGAGCAGTTCTTC. The encoded protein is CASRQGVSYNEQFF.

Only one count was recorded for this clone. V usage is TRBV12-3 or TRBV12-4 and J usage is TRBJ2-7; 7 nucleotides match TRBD1. The CDR3 covers 13 residues. J lost 3 bases, V lost 6 bases, and 5 bases had no gene match. CDR3 region: CASSPRQGYEQYF. The CDR3, as DNA: TGTGCCAGCAGCCCTCGACAGGGCTACGAGCAGTACTTC.

The V gene is TRBV6-5, the J gene TRBJ2-5; a possible D gene is TRBD2 (6 bases). CDR1 and CDR2 (germline): MNHEY, SVGAGI. The V end was cut by 6 bases, the J end by 2 bases, with 10 bases between. This CDR3 region has 13 residues. The CDR3 protein is CASSLGLQETQYF. The CDR3 nucleotides are TGTGCCAGCAGCCTGGGACTGCAAGAGACCCAGTACTTC.

V usage is TRBV10-3 and J usage is TRBJ1-1, with D unresolved. The V end lost 3 bases, the J end lost 5 bases, and 10 bases lay between the germline ends. This CDR3 spans 13 amino acids. CDR1 is ENHRY and CDR2 is SYGVKD in the germline V gene. The CDR3 loop is CAISDGDGTEAFF. The CDR3 coding sequence is TGTGCCATCAGTGACGGTGACGGGACTGAAGCTTTCTTT.

This rearrangement joins TRBV7-9 to TRBJ1-1; D unclear. Trimming removed 2 bases at V and 8 bases at J, with 15 bases between. This CDR3 is built from 14 residues. The germline V gene encodes CDR1 SEHNR and CDR2 FQNEAQ (reference sequence). The CDR3 reads CASSLTGGAGEAFF. In DNA form, the CDR3 reads TGTGCCAGCAGCTTAACCGGAGGAGCTGGGGAAGCTTTCTTT.

This chain links TRBV10-1 with TRBJ2-1; 8 bases are a match to TRBD2. Unmatched junction bases numbered 11, after V lost 6 bases and J lost 7 bases. Germline loops: CDR1 WNHNN, CDR2 SYGVQD (reference sequence). CDR3 length: 15 residues. CDR3 DNA sequence: TGCGCCAGCAGGGATAGCGGGGATGGCACGAATGAGCAGTTCTTC. This codes for CASRDSGDGTNEQFF.

The chain joins TRBV5-1 to TRBJ2-6; TRBD1 agrees at 8 bases. With V trimmed by 3 bases and J by 0 bases, 11 bases remained unmatched. Looked up from germline, CDR1 is SGHRS and CDR2 is YFSETQ. This CDR3 region has 19 residues. CDR3 in amino acids: CASSSRQGTAPSGANVLTF. The CDR3, as DNA: TGCGCCAGCAGCTCTAGACAGGGGACCGCTCCCTCTGGGGCCAACGTCCTGACTTTC.

The DNA for the CDR3 is TGCGCCAGCAGCCAGGTGGACCGGGAGAGGGGCTACACCTTC. It specifies CASSQVDRERGYTF. The chain recombines TRBV4-1 with TRBJ1-2; no clear D gene. Trimming took off 3 bases at V and 8 bases at J, with 16 bases between the two ends. The CDR3 covers 14 residues. Germline V gives CDR1 MGHRA, CDR2 YSYEKL.

This chain connects TRBV29-1 to TRBJ1-1; D unclear. This CDR3 has 13 amino acids. Trimming stripped 3 bases from V and 0 bases from J, with 8 bases between. Germline CDR1 SQVTM, CDR2 ANQGSEA. The CDR3 here is CSVDEHMNTEAFF. As DNA, the CDR3 is TGCAGCGTTGACGAGCACATGAACACTGAAGCTTTCTTT.

V gene TRBV7-9 combines with J gene TRBJ2-3; 7 positions match TRBD2. Germline CDR1 and CDR2: SEHNR and FQNEAQ (reference sequence). The CDR3 spans 16 residues. The trim removed 5 bases at V and 6 bases at J, leaving 14 bases unmatched. The CDR3 bases are TGTGCCAGCAGCCCCAGGGAGACTAGCCGAGGGGATACGCAGTATTTT. It yields the protein CASSPRETSRGDTQYF.

The chain has TRBV6-5 and TRBJ1-3; D is unresolved. The length of the CDR3 is 13 residues. Germline V CDR1 and CDR2: MNHEY, SVGAGI. The V gene lost 10 bases and the J gene lost 1 base, with 11 bases spanning the gap. CDR3 bases: TGTGCCACAAGGCAGGCTTCTGGAAACACCATATATTTT. This codes for CATRQASGNTIYF.

In DNA form, the CDR3 reads TGTGCCAGCAGCCCCTTGGACAGGGGCCCCACAGATACGCAGTATTTT. Translated: CASSPLDRGPTDTQYF. The chain employs TRBV6-2 or TRBV6-3 and TRBJ2-3; 9 positions agree with TRBD1. The length of the CDR3 is 16 residues. From germline, CDR1 is MNHEY and CDR2 SVGEGT. Trimming removed 6 bases from V and 2 bases from J; junction bases left unmatched: 9.

This rearrangement joins TRBV3-1 (or the pseudogene TRBV3-2) to TRBJ2-5; 10 bases are a match to TRBD2. J lost 5 bases, V lost 4 bases, and 7 bases had no gene match. Looked up from germline, CDR1 is LGHDT and CDR2 is YNNKEL (reference sequence). The CDR3 spans 15 residues. The CDR3 here is CASSPVLAGWETQYF. The CDR3 coding sequence is TGTGCCAGCAGCCCCGTACTAGCGGGGTGGGAGACCCAGTACTTC.

This chain uses TRBV3-1 (or the pseudogene TRBV3-2) with TRBJ2-1; no clear D. The ends were cut back, 3 bases at V and 6 bases at J, with 12 bases in the middle. The germline CDR1 and CDR2 sequences are LGHDT and YNNKEL (reference sequence). The CDR3 length is 14 residues. DNA for the CDR3: TGTGCCAGCAGCCATCGAAAGTCTATCAATGAGCAGTTCTTC. It is translated as CASSHRKSINEQFF.

The V and J genes are TRBV7-2 and TRBJ2-1; 8 nucleotides match TRBD2. The CDR3 sequence is 13 residues long. The germline V gene encodes CDR1 SGHTA and CDR2 FQGNSA. The V and J ends lost 3 bases and 12 bases, in that order; junction bases with no gene match: 7. Here the CDR3 reads CASSFSGALGQFF. CDR3 coding DNA: TGTGCCAGCAGCTTTAGCGGGGCCCTGGGGCAGTTCTTC.

The V and J genes are TRBV12-3 or TRBV12-4 and TRBJ1-2, with D tentatively TRBD1 (6 bases). The CDR3 runs 13 residues. Trimming left V 6 bases short and J 8 bases short, with 16 bases between. Here the CDR3 reads CASSFDLRGGYTF. In DNA form, the CDR3 reads TGTGCCAGCAGCTTCGACCTCAGGGGCGGCTACACCTTC.

The rearrangement links TRBV5-4 to TRBJ1-2; possible D gene TRBD1, 6 bases. The germline CDR1 and CDR2 sequences are SGHNT and YYREEE (reference sequence). This CDR3 has 18 amino acids. V lost 2 bases to trimming and J lost 12 bases, with 32 bases between them. The CDR3 protein is CASSLGGREYNRPRADTF. CDR3 DNA sequence: TGTGCCAGCAGCTTAGGGGGGCGCGAGTACAACCGGCCCCGGGCCGACACCTTC.